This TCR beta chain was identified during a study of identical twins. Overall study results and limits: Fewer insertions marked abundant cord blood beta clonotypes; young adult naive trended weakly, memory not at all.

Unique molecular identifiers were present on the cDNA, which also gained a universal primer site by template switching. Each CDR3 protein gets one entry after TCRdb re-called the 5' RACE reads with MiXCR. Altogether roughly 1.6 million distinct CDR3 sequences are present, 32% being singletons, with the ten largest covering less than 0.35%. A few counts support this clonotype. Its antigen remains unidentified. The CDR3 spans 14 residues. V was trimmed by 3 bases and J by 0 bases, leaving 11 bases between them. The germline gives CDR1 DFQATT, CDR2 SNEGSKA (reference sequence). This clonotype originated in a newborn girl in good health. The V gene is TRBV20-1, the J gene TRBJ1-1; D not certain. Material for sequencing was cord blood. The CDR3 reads CSASGGPMNTEAFF. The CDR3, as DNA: TGCAGTGCTAGCGGTGGCCCGATGAACACTGAAGCTTTCTTT.